This T cell receptor beta chain was identified during a study of blood T cells in healthy people across ages. Findings of the study overall: Older individuals had lower TCR beta diversity per million T cells (the decline was roughly linear).

Worth noting for this clonotype: Its antigen is not known.

Alongside a J-beta primer mix, a sample-barcoded 5' primer served in a second PCR lasting roughly 7 to 12 cycles. One entry per CDR3 protein results from TCRdb running MiXCR on the 5' RACE reads. The sample consists of 780,000 or so distinct CDR3 sequences, around three fifths of them appearing once. The TCR originated in a man aged 35 to 55 in good health. Sequencing was performed on blood.

The CDR3 protein is CSVWTGANYGYTF. CDR3 nucleotides: TGCAGCGTGTGGACAGGGGCTAACTATGGCTACACCTTC. The rearrangement links TRBV29-1 to TRBJ1-2; TRBD1 matches 9 bases. V was pared by 6 bases and J by 0 bases, with 2 bases of the junction left unmatched. Germline CDR1 reads SQVTM; CDR2 reads ANQGSEA. This CDR3 comprises 13 residues.